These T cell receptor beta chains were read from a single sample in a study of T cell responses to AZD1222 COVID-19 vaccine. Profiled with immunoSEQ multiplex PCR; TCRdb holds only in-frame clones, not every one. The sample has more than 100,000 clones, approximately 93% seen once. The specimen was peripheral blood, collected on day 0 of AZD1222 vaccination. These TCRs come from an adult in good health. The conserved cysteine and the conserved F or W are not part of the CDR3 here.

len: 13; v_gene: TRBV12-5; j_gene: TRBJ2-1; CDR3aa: ASGLPGTGGNEQF
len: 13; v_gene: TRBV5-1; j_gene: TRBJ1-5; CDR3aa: ASSLGLGPLEPQH
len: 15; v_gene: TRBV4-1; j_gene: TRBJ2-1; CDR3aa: ASSQVIGGPSSNEQF
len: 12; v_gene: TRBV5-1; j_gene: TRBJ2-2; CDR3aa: ASSPDGGPGELF
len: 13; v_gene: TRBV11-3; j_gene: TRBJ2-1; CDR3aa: ASSLSGTDRNEQF
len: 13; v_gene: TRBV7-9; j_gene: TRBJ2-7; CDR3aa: ASSLGQGSTYEQY
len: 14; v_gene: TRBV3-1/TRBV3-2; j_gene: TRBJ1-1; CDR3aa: ASSQDQVKSDTEAF
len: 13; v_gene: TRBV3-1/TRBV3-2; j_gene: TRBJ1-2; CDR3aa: ASSQDQGIAYGYT
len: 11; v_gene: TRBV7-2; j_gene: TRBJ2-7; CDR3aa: ASSLRLAVEQY
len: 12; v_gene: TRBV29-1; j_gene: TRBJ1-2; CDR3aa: SVEVGTGGYGYT
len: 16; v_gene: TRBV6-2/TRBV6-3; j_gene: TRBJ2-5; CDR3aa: ASSYGTRRGGSQETQY
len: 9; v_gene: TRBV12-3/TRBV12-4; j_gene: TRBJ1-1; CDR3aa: ASSLQVEAF
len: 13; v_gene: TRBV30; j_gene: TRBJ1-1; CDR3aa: AWIMTGVSFTEAF
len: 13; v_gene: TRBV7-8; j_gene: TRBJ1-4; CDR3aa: ASSQRTGINEKLF
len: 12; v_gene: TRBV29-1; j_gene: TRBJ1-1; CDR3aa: SAATGSLGTEAF
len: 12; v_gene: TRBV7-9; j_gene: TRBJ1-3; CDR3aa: ASSLDQAGNTIY
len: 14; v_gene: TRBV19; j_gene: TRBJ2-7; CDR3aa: ASSRLTGTGGYEQY
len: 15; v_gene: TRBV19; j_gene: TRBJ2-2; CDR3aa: ASSILAGGAGTGELF
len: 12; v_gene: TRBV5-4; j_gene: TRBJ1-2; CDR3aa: ASSKGGENYGYT
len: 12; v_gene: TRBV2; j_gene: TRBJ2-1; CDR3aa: AGKRTGNLNEQF
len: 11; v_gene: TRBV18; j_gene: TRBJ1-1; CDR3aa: ASSPDRSTEAF
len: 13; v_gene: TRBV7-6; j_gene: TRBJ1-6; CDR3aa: ASSLRAAYNSPLH
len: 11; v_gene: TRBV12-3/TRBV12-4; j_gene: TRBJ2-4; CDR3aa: ASRLLAKNIQY
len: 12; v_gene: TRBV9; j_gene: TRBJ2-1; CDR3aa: ASSVEGVGYEQF
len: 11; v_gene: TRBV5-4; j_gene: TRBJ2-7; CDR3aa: ASSPGLAYEQY
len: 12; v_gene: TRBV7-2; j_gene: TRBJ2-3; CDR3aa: ASSLWDYTDTQY
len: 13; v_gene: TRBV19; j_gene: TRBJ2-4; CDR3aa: ASSMPSVSQNIQY
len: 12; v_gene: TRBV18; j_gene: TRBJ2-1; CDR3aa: ASSPPNGLNEQF
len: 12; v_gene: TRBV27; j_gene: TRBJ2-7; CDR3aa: ASSPGQFAGEQY
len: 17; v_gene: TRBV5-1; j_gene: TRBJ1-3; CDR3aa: ASSSGTGAPSLSGNTIY
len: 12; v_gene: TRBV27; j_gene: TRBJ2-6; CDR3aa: ASGTDSGANVLT
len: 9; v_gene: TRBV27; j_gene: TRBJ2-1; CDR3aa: ASSTRTSQF
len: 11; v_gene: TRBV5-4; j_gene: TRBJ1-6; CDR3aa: ASSFGQNSPLH
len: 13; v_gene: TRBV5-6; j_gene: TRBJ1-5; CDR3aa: ASSLGQLSNQPQH
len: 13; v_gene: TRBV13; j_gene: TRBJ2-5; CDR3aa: ASSLVRGGRETQY
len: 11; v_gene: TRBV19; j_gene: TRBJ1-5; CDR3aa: ASSAGARQPQH
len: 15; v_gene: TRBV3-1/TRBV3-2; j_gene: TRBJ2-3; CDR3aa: ASSQVSFRASTDTQY
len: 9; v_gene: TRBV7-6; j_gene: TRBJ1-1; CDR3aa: ASRQNTEAF
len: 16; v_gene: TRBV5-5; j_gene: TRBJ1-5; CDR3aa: ASSLGLEGVDSNQPQH
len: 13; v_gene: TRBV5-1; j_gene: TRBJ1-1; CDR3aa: ASSEIHGMNTEAF
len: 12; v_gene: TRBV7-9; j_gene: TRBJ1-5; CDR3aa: ASSPPGTGQPQH
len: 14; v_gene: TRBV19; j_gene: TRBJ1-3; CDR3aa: ASSTLQGPSGNTIY
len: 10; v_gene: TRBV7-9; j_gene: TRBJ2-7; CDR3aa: ASSRDRDEQY
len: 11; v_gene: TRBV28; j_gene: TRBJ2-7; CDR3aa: ASSGGSNYEQY